Listed below are T cell receptor beta chains from one sample, sequenced in a study of blood T cell repertoires in COVID-19. Assay used: immunoSEQ multiplex PCR; TCRdb lists only in-frame clones, some missing. The sample has over 20,000 clones, around 90% seen once. The specimen was peripheral blood. The receptors come from a man aged 65 to 85 with acute or convalescent COVID-19. CDR3s include the opening cysteine and the closing phenylalanine or tryptophan. Fields, in order: V gene, D gene, clone size, J gene, CDR3 protein, CDR3 DNA. The D gene is left open where the match is weak. Where a row states a size, it is once, few, many or the class of an expanded clone; other rows omit it.

>TRBV27|NA|NA|TRBJ1-1
CASSSYAGGMNTEAFF
TGTGCCAGCAGTTCCTATGCCGGGGGGATGAACACTGAAGCTTTCTTT
>TRBV28|TRBD2|NA|TRBJ2-1
CASSKLAGTDNEQFF
TGTGCCAGCAGCAAACTAGCGGGAACGGACAATGAGCAGTTCTTC
>TRBV5-6|TRBD2|NA|TRBJ2-3
CASSSLGTSGPVSTDTQYF
TGTGCCAGCAGCTCTCTCGGAACTAGCGGGCCAGTAAGCACAGATACGCAGTATTTT
>TRBV9|NA|few|TRBJ2-7
CASSVTGTMTYEQYF
TGTGCCAGCAGCGTAACAGGGACGATGACCTACGAGCAGTACTTC
>TRBV5-4|NA|NA|TRBJ2-3
CASSLDLGADTQYF
TGTGCCAGCAGCTTGGATCTAGGAGCAGATACGCAGTATTTT
>TRBV5-1|NA|NA|TRBJ1-6
CASSFGLSSYNSPLHF
TGCGCCAGCAGCTTCGGACTCAGCTCCTATAATTCACCCCTCCACTTT
>TRBV19|TRBD2|NA|TRBJ2-3
CASAGLAVADTQYF
TGTGCCAGTGCCGGACTAGCGGTTGCAGATACGCAGTATTTT
>TRBV11-3|NA|few|TRBJ2-5
CASSPSPLGGETQYF
TGTGCCAGCAGCCCCAGTCCCCTCGGGGGAGAGACCCAGTACTTC
>TRBV4-1|TRBD2|NA|TRBJ2-1
CASSQWGLAGESLYNEQFF
TGCGCCAGCAGCCAGTGGGGACTAGCGGGAGAAAGCTTATACAATGAGCAGTTCTTC
>TRBV6-5|NA|few|TRBJ1-1
CASSYSPSTEAFF
TGTGCCAGCAGTTACTCTCCCTCCACTGAAGCTTTCTTT
>TRBV5-1|NA|NA|TRBJ1-1
CASSDEKHEAFF
TGCGCCAGCAGCGATGAAAAGCATGAAGCTTTCTTT
>TRBV7-3|NA|NA|TRBJ2-1
CASSPDTAGVYNEQFF
TGTGCCAGCAGCCCAGATACGGCAGGGGTCTACAATGAGCAGTTCTTC
>TRBV5-1|TRBD1|once|TRBJ2-7
CASSPAPDRIYEQYF
TGCGCCAGCAGCCCTGCCCCGGACAGGATCTACGAGCAGTACTTC
>TRBV9|TRBD1|NA|TRBJ1-3
CASSPSRVDRDSGNTIYF
TGTGCCAGCAGCCCGAGTCGAGTCGACAGGGACTCTGGAAACACCATATATTTT
>TRBV9|NA|NA|TRBJ2-5
CASSVGPTITGNQETQYF
TGTGCCAGCAGCGTAGGCCCAACGATAACAGGGAACCAAGAGACCCAGTACTTC
>TRBV5-5|NA|NA|TRBJ2-7
CASSLEDSWGEQYF
TGTGCCAGCAGCTTGGAGGACTCCTGGGGCGAGCAGTACTTC
>TRBV29-1|NA|NA|TRBJ1-2
CSVARDKSYGYTF
TGCAGCGTTGCTCGAGACAAATCCTATGGCTACACCTTC
>TRBV28|TRBD2|NA|TRBJ2-3
CAVLRAGGPGDTQYF
TGTGCCGTTCTGCGGGCGGGAGGGCCGGGTGATACGCAGTATTTT
>TRBV10-3|TRBD1|NA|TRBJ2-6
CAINSPTGGPDGANVLTF
TGTGCCATCAATTCCCCCACAGGGGGCCCCGATGGGGCCAACGTCCTGACTTTC
>TRBV5-1|NA|NA|TRBJ1-4
CASSLAQAYNEKLFF
TGCGCCAGCAGCTTGGCCCAGGCGTATAATGAAAAACTGTTTTTT
>TRBV19|NA|NA|TRBJ2-2
CASSIDYLNTGELFF
TGTGCCAGTAGTATAGACTACCTAAACACCGGGGAGCTGTTTTTT
>TRBV29-1|NA|NA|TRBJ2-1
CSVPGTLSSYNEQFF
TGCAGCGTCCCCGGGACTTTGAGCTCCTACAATGAGCAGTTCTTC
>TRBV5-4|TRBD1|NA|TRBJ1-1
CASIQRGQGGEAFF
TGTGCCAGCATCCAACGGGGACAGGGTGGTGAAGCTTTCTTT
>TRBV2|NA|NA|TRBJ1-1
CASGVQIGAFF
TGTGCCAGCGGAGTTCAGATTGGAGCTTTCTTT
>TRBV4-1|TRBD2|few|TRBJ2-3
CASSPRGGRQTSTDTQYF
TGCGCCAGCAGCCCCCGGGGAGGGCGACAGACTAGCACAGATACGCAGTATTTT
>TRBV7-3|NA|NA|TRBJ2-3
CASSPRGAGDTQYF
TGTGCCAGCAGCCCCCGCGGGGCTGGAGATACGCAGTATTTT
>TRBV24-1|NA|NA|TRBJ2-2
CATSDRFGVPRVGELFF
TGTGCCACCAGTGATAGATTCGGGGTGCCTAGGGTCGGGGAGCTGTTTTTT
>TRBV5-4|TRBD2|NA|TRBJ2-2
CASSSGTRPGELFF
TGTGCCAGCAGCTCCGGGACTAGGCCCGGGGAGCTGTTTTTT
>TRBV4-1|TRBD1|NA|TRBJ1-6
CASSLGQGDSPLHF
TGCGCCAGCAGTCTGGGACAGGGAGATTCACCCCTCCACTTT
>TRBV7-3|TRBD1|NA|TRBJ2-1
CASSLTGTGGLLSSYNEQFF
TGTGCCAGCAGCTTAACGGGGACAGGGGGCCTACTAAGCTCCTACAATGAGCAGTTCTTC
>TRBV5-4|TRBD1|few|TRBJ1-2
CASSQRDRGMGGYTF
TGTGCCAGCAGCCAAAGGGACAGGGGAATGGGTGGCTACACCTTC
>TRBV7-2|TRBD2|NA|TRBJ2-7
CASSPEREMLYEQYF
TGTGCCAGCAGCCCCGAGCGGGAGATGCTCTACGAGCAGTACTTC
>TRBV4-1|TRBD1|NA|TRBJ2-7
CASSPGSGTGTYEQYF
TGCGCCAGCAGCCCCGGGTCCGGGACAGGGACCTACGAGCAGTACTTC
>TRBV28|TRBD1|once|TRBJ2-7
CASSSRQGGEQYF
TGTGCCAGCAGTTCCCGACAGGGTGGGGAGCAGTACTTC
>TRBV10-3|NA|NA|TRBJ1-2
CAISESAGQGYTF
TGTGCCATCAGTGAGTCGGCAGGGCAAGGCTACACCTTC
>TRBV20-1|NA|NA|TRBJ1-2
CSATRGEGYTF
TGCAGTGCTACCAGGGGTGAGGGCTACACCTTC
>TRBV6-2/TRBV6-3|TRBD2|NA|TRBJ2-3
CASSYGTTSGSNTDTQYF
TGTGCCAGCAGTTACGGCACCACTAGCGGGAGTAACACAGATACGCAGTATTTT
>TRBV29-1|NA|NA|TRBJ1-1
CSVNGLNTEAFF
TGCAGCGTTAACGGTTTGAACACTGAAGCTTTCTTT
>TRBV7-9|NA|once|TRBJ2-7
CASSSTYEQYF
TGTGCCAGCAGCTCCACCTACGAGCAGTACTTC
>TRBV4-3|NA|few|TRBJ1-1
CASSQNWNTEAFF
TGCGCCAGCAGCCAAAACTGGAACACTGAAGCTTTCTTT